This T cell receptor (beta chain) stems from a study of long-term antiretroviral therapy in people with HIV. Study information: The earliest samples predate the 2015 immediate-ART recommendation by about a decade.

The study, taken as a whole, reports: No data on ART adherence, viral resistance or therapy changes.

Runs used v3.0 of the immunoSEQ assay and were done at survey level. The repertoire was sequenced with immunoSEQ multiplex PCR; TCRdb's copy has only in-frame clones and lacks some. The sample consists of 30,000 to 35,000 clones, around 72% of them appearing once. This CDR3 is built from 13 residues. CDR1 SGHTA and CDR2 FQGTGA come from the germline V gene. With 5 bases removed from V and 6 bases from J, the gap between germline ends came to 14 bases. This clone was counted between two and nine times. The antigen remains undetermined. Sequencing used unsorted PBMCs, obtained 3.1 years after starting antiretroviral therapy. The chain is built from TRBV7-3 and TRBJ2-7; D is uncertain. The clonotype originates from a woman in her fifties or sixties with HIV. CDR3 sequence (DNA): TGTGCCAGCAGCGGTGCCATAGGTGGCGAGCAGTACTTC. Translating gives CASSGAIGGEQYF.